This is a list of T cell receptor beta chains from one sample in a study of shared clonotypes between healthy human individuals. Assay: immunoSEQ multiplex PCR; the TCRdb copy retains only in-frame clones and omits some. The sample consists of roughly 490,000 clones, approximately 80% of them appearing once. The sequencing sample was made of PBMCs. Receptors were obtained from a woman between 35 and 50 years old in good health. Some clones in this sample may be carry-over from other donors' samples. Both conserved end residues are part of each CDR3. A D gene is named only where the DNA matches it firmly. Some rows have no size entry. The others give once, few or many, or a class for an expanded clone.

CDR3aa | CDR3nt | d_gene | v_gene | len | abundance | j_gene
CASSSGAGVGDTQYF | TGCGCCAGCAGCTCAGGAGCGGGAGTCGGGGATACGCAGTATTTT | TRBD2 | TRBV5-1 | 15 | - | TRBJ2-3
CASTGPSNEQFF | TGTGCCAGCACGGGCCCCTCCAATGAGCAGTTCTTC | - | TRBV4-2 | 12 | - | TRBJ2-1
CASSPGQGAKQYF | TGTGCCAGCAGCCCTGGACAGGGGGCGAAACAGTACTTC | TRBD1 | TRBV11-3 | 13 | - | TRBJ2-7
CASERQGTYEQYF | TGTGCCTCGGAGAGGCAGGGAACCTACGAGCAGTACTTC | - | TRBV28 | 13 | - | TRBJ2-7
CASSLREGPEQFF | TGCGCCAGCAGTTTGCGGGAGGGCCCTGAGCAGTTCTTC | TRBD2 | TRBV5-1 | 13 | - | TRBJ2-1
CASSLGGATEAFF | TGTGCCAGCAGCTTAGGGGGGGCCACTGAAGCTTTCTTT | - | TRBV7-9 | 13 | - | TRBJ1-1
CASGEAGDQPQHF | TGTGCCAGCGGTGAGGCTGGCGATCAGCCCCAGCATTTT | - | TRBV28 | 13 | - | TRBJ1-5
CASTHGVARETQYF | TGTGCCAGCACCCACGGAGTAGCTCGGGAGACCCAGTACTTC | - | TRBV28 | 14 | - | TRBJ2-5
CASSQVNSVTYEQYF | TGCGCCAGCAGCCAAGTGAATAGCGTAACCTACGAGCAGTACTTC | - | TRBV4-1 | 15 | - | TRBJ2-7
CASSPTSGSWQFF | TGTGCCAGCAGTCCTACTAGCGGAAGTTGGCAGTTCTTC | TRBD2 | TRBV7-2 | 13 | few | TRBJ2-1
CAIRKELGEDTQYF | TGTGCCATCCGAAAGGAGCTGGGGGAAGATACGCAGTATTTT | - | TRBV2 | 14 | - | TRBJ2-3
CASSDSFESQVDGYTF | TGTGCCAGCAGTGACTCTTTCGAATCACAGGTCGATGGCTACACCTTC | - | TRBV6-4 | 16 | few | TRBJ1-2
CALYPGQGKYWTF | TGTGCCCTCTATCCGGGACAGGGTAAGTATTGGACCTTC | TRBD1 | TRBV7-3 | 13 | once | TRBJ1-2
CAWNLQNEAFF | TGTGCCTGGAATTTACAGAATGAAGCTTTCTTT | - | TRBV30 | 11 | - | TRBJ1-1
CASSQELSLDRGRWETQYF | TGCGCCAGCAGCCAAGAGTTGAGTTTAGACAGGGGGCGTTGGGAGACCCAGTACTTC | TRBD1 | TRBV4-3 | 19 | - | TRBJ2-5
CASREAGAVYGYTF | TGTGCCAGCAGGGAGGCCGGGGCGGTCTATGGCTACACCTTC | - | TRBV2 | 14 | few | TRBJ1-2
CASSMGLAVTDTQYF | TGTGCCAGTAGTATGGGCCTAGCGGTCACAGATACGCAGTATTTT | TRBD2 | TRBV19 | 15 | - | TRBJ2-3
CASSLFVSGEPTGELFF | TGTGCCAGCAGCTTATTTGTGAGCGGAGAGCCCACCGGGGAGCTGTTTTTT | - | TRBV11-2 | 17 | - | TRBJ2-2
CASSQDPGRQGGTQYF | TGCGCCAGCAGCCAAGACCCGGGACGCCAGGGAGGTACGCAGTATTTT | - | TRBV4-3 | 16 | - | TRBJ2-3
CASTRLPGLAGQYEQYF | TGTGCCAGCACACGGTTACCGGGACTAGCGGGACAATACGAGCAGTACTTC | TRBD2 | TRBV28 | 17 | - | TRBJ2-7
CSVSTGDSYGYTF | TGCAGCGTTTCGACAGGGGACAGCTATGGCTACACCTTC | TRBD1 | TRBV29-1 | 13 | - | TRBJ1-2
CASSYGGVGNEQFF | TGTGCCAGCAGTTACGGGGGAGTAGGAAATGAGCAGTTCTTC | - | TRBV6-5 | 14 | - | TRBJ2-1
CASSVDVGNTEAFF | TGTGCCAGCAGCGTAGACGTAGGTAACACTGAAGCTTTCTTT | - | TRBV9 | 14 | few | TRBJ1-1
CSAIRDLRQYF | TGCAGTGCTATACGGGATTTGAGGCAGTACTTC | - | TRBV20-1 | 11 | - | TRBJ2-7
CASSLSGRAGNEQFF | TGTGCCAGCAGCCTAAGCGGGAGGGCCGGAAATGAGCAGTTCTTC | TRBD2 | TRBV7-2 | 15 | - | TRBJ2-1
CASSNRGNIYEQYF | TGTGCCAGCAGCAACAGGGGAAATATCTACGAGCAGTACTTC | TRBD1 | TRBV14 | 14 | - | TRBJ2-7
CAKLRGSPGYNEQFF | TGTGCCAAGCTTCGGGGGAGCCCAGGCTACAATGAGCAGTTCTTC | - | TRBV11-2 | 15 | - | TRBJ2-1
CASSLVVTSGRAGYQETQYF | TGCGCCAGCAGCTTGGTCGTGACTAGCGGGAGGGCAGGGTACCAAGAGACCCAGTACTTC | TRBD2 | TRBV5-1 | 20 | - | TRBJ2-5
CASSPTEGRNYEQYF | TGTGCCAGCAGTCCCACTGAAGGCAGGAATTACGAGCAGTACTTC | - | TRBV6-6 | 15 | - | TRBJ2-7
CASTRQAGETQYF | TGTGCCAGCACCCGGCAGGCCGGAGAGACCCAGTACTTC | - | TRBV7-2 | 13 | - | TRBJ2-5
CASSQARVTEAFF | TGTGCCAGCAGCCAAGCTAGGGTCACTGAAGCTTTCTTT | - | TRBV14 | 13 | few | TRBJ1-1
CASSLRPGGGYEQYF | TGTGCCAGCAGCTTACGCCCGGGTGGAGGTTACGAGCAGTACTTC | - | TRBV11-1 | 15 | few | TRBJ2-7
CASSPMNTGELFF | TGTGCCAGCAGTCCTATGAACACCGGGGAGCTGTTTTTT | - | TRBV6-4 | 13 | - | TRBJ2-2